A single sample is the source of the 30 T cell receptor beta chains below, sequenced in a study of blood T cell repertoires in COVID-19. TCRdb keeps only in-frame clones here, not all; method: immunoSEQ multiplex PCR. Here the sample spans fewer than 250,000 clones, 70% to 90% being singletons. Sample: peripheral blood. The source of these receptors is a middle-aged woman who had recovered from COVID-19.

The V and J genes are TRBV6-5 and TRBJ2-1; D is perhaps TRBD2 (6 bases). CDR1 is MNHEY and CDR2 is SVGAGI in the germline V gene. V lost 7 bases and J 0 bases, leaving 7 bases between the germline ends. CDR3 length: 13 residues. CDR3 nucleotides: TGTGCCAGCACGACTAGCTCCTACAATGAGCAGTTCTTC. Amino acid sequence: CASTTSSYNEQFF.

V gene TRBV7-8 combines with J gene TRBJ1-2; no definite D call. The CDR3 length is 16 residues. V gave up 1 base and J gave up 3 bases, with 15 bases separating them. Germline CDR1 reads SGHVS; CDR2 reads FQNEAQ. The chain's CDR3 is CASSLGTSHPYYGYTF. CDR3 bases: TGTGCCAGCAGCTTAGGTACATCCCATCCGTACTATGGCTACACCTTC.

This chain links TRBV30 with TRBJ2-3, with D possibly being TRBD2 (7 bases). This CDR3 comprises 15 residues. CDR1 and CDR2 from the germline V gene are GTSNPN and SVGIG (reference sequence). The V gene lost 0 bases and the J gene lost 3 bases, with 13 bases spanning the gap. The CDR3 is CAWSVGGGETDTQYF. The DNA for the CDR3 is TGTGCCTGGAGTGTAGGGGGAGGGGAAACAGATACGCAGTATTTT.

The V and J genes are TRBV11-1 and TRBJ1-1; 7 positions match TRBD1. J was trimmed by 1 base and V by 5 bases; bases with no gene match: 7. This CDR3 comprises 15 residues. Germline V gene lookup returns CDR1 SGHAT and CDR2 FQDESV (reference sequence). The CDR3, as DNA: TGTGCCAGCAGCACCCGACAGGGAAAGAACACTGAAGCTTTCTTT. The encoded protein is CASSTRQGKNTEAFF.

V gene TRBV4-2 combines with J gene TRBJ2-7, with 8 bases aligning to TRBD1. Unmatched junction bases numbered 12, after V lost 3 bases and J lost 2 bases. The CDR3 sequence is 17 residues long. Germline assignment: CDR1 LGHNA and CDR2 YNFKEQ. The CDR3 here is CASSQPGVTGEAYEQYF. The CDR3 DNA follows: TGTGCCAGCAGCCAGCCGGGGGTGACAGGGGAAGCCTACGAGCAGTACTTC.

J is TRBJ2-3 and V is TRBV5-1, with 8 bases fitting TRBD2. The CDR3 totals 14 residues. Germline V gives CDR1 SGHRS, CDR2 YFSETQ. J lost 6 bases, V lost 1 base, and 4 bases had no gene match. The CDR3 here is CASSLSGRVDTQYF. CDR3 DNA sequence: TGCGCCAGCAGCTTGAGCGGGAGAGTCGATACGCAGTATTTT.

As DNA, the CDR3 is TGTGCCAGTAGTGGGCGACAGGGGAGCCACGAGCAGTACTTC. As protein: CASSGRQGSHEQYF. The chain links TRBV19 to TRBJ2-7, with 8 bases aligning to TRBD1. V trimming: 5 bases; J trimming: 5 bases; junction bases outside the gene matches: 8. The CDR3 runs to 14 residues. Germline V CDR1 and CDR2: LNHDA, SQIVND (reference sequence).

This clone has only one observation. The V and J genes are TRBV4-2 and TRBJ1-3, with D possibly being TRBD1 (6 bases). V dropped 0 bases and J dropped 2 bases, with 11 bases sitting between them. This CDR3 contains 16 residues. Germline-derived CDR1 and CDR2 are LGHNA and YNFKEQ. CDR3 coding DNA: TGTGCCAGCAGCCAAGAGAAAGCAGGGGCTGGAAACACCATATATTTT. Residues: CASSQEKAGAGNTIYF.

The chain joins TRBV5-1 to TRBJ2-7; 8 nucleotides match TRBD2. J was trimmed by 4 bases and V by 0 bases; bases with no gene match: 3. This CDR3 comprises 14 residues. CDR1 SGHRS and CDR2 YFSETQ come from the germline V gene. CDR3 nucleotides: TGCGCCAGCAGCTTGGGTAGCGGGACGTACGAGCAGTACTTC. It codes for CASSLGSGTYEQYF.

This sequence joins TRBV18 and TRBJ2-2; 7 bases are a match to TRBD2. Germline V gene lookup returns CDR1 KGHSH and CDR2 LQKENI. V lost 3 bases and J lost 5; bases outside the gene matches: 3. The CDR3 is 14 residues long. CDR3 protein: CASSPEAGTGELFF. The CDR3 nucleotides are TGTGCCAGCTCACCCGAAGCGGGGACCGGGGAGCTGTTTTTT.

This chain joins TRBV19 and TRBJ1-3; weak D call: TRBD1 (5 bases). V lost 2 bases and J 0 bases, leaving 8 bases between the germline ends. The CDR3 is 15 residues long. Germline lookup yields CDR1 LNHDA and CDR2 SQIVND (reference sequence). The CDR3 here is CASSIKGFSGNTIYF. The CDR3, as DNA: TGTGCCAGTAGTATAAAGGGGTTCTCTGGAAACACCATATATTTT. Drawing the rest from reference TRBV19 and TRBJ1-3, the complete variable domain is DGGITQSPKYLFRKEGQNVTLSCEQNLNHDAMYWYRQDPGQGLRLIYYSQIVNDFQKGDIAEGYSVSREKKESFPLTVTSAQKNPTAFYLCASSIKGFSGNTIYFGEGSWLTVV.

The rearrangement joins TRBV28 to TRBJ2-5, with 8 nucleotides matching TRBD1. Germline CDR1 and CDR2: MDHEN and SYDVKM. Losses at the gene ends were 6 bases for V and 3 bases for J; bases not matched to a gene: 3. CDR3 length: 13 amino acids. CDR3 amino acids: CASRKQGEETQYF. The CDR3 DNA reads TGTGCCAGCAGGAAACAGGGGGAAGAGACCCAGTACTTC.

The chain couples TRBV7-2 to TRBJ2-5; maybe TRBD2 (6 bases). The germline CDR1 and CDR2 sequences are SGHTA and FQGNSA. Trimming stripped 2 bases from V and 5 bases from J, with 15 bases between. This CDR3 contains 15 residues. CDR3 nucleotides: TGTGCCAGCAGCTTAAACGCGGGACCAAGGGAGACCCAGTACTTC. Translation: CASSLNAGPRETQYF.

This sequence joins TRBV4-3 and TRBJ1-5; possibly TRBD1 for D (5 bases). The CDR3 is 16 residues long. Deletions cut 1 base from V and 0 bases from J, with 10 bases between. Germline CDR1 is LGHNA and CDR2 is YSLEER. CDR3 sequence reads: CASSQVAGNSNQPQHF. The DNA of the CDR3 is TGCGCCAGCAGCCAAGTGGCAGGGAATAGCAATCAGCCCCAGCATTTT.

The chain employs TRBV5-4 and TRBJ2-5, with a weak D call TRBD1 (5 bases). The CDR3 length is 14 residues. Per the germline V gene, CDR1 is SGHNT and CDR2 is YYREEE (reference sequence). Trimming shortened V by 0 bases and J by 4 bases, and 10 bases separated the two germline ends. CDR3 DNA sequence: TGTGCCAGCAGCTTGGCAGGGATCCGAGAGACCCAGTACTTC. The encoded protein is CASSLAGIRETQYF.

The rearrangement uses TRBV27 and TRBJ2-7; 11 bases agree with TRBD2. The V and J ends lost 5 bases and 3 bases, in that order; junction bases with no gene match: 3. The CDR3 totals 14 residues. Germline values: CDR1 MNHEY, CDR2 SMNVEV (reference sequence). The chain's CDR3 is CASSQGLADYEQYF. Here the CDR3 DNA reads TGTGCCAGCAGTCAGGGACTAGCGGACTACGAGCAGTACTTC.

CDR3 sequence: CATKRQGDEQYF. CDR3 nucleotide sequence: TGCGCCACCAAACGCCAGGGTGACGAGCAGTACTTC. The V gene is TRBV10-2, the J gene TRBJ2-7; TRBD1 is a possible D gene (5 bases). The germline CDR1 and CDR2 sequences are WSHSY and SAAADI. This CDR3 comprises 12 residues. V was pared by 10 bases and J by 5 bases, with 15 bases between.

The chain couples TRBV28 to TRBJ1-4; D perhaps matches TRBD1 (5 bases). Germline loops: CDR1 MDHEN, CDR2 SYDVKM. V was pared by 2 bases and J by 0 bases, with 7 bases between. The CDR3 consists of 15 residues. The CDR3 DNA follows: TGTGCCAGCAGTTTAACAGGTGCAACTAATGAAAAACTGTTTTTT. This sequence encodes CASSLTGATNEKLFF.

The rearrangement links TRBV7-8 to TRBJ1-4; the match to TRBD1 covers 7 bases. Germline CDR1 SGHVS, CDR2 FQNEAQ. V shed 4 bases, J shed 7 bases, and the junction held 6 bases outside the gene matches. CDR3 length: 14 amino acids. CDR3 coding DNA: TGTGCCAGCAGCTCGCAGGGGGGAAGTGAAAAACTGTTTTTT. Amino acids: CASSSQGGSEKLFF.

This rearrangement joins TRBV27 to TRBJ2-7; TRBD2 matches 12 bases. Germline V CDR1 and CDR2: MNHEY, SMNVEV (reference sequence). The CDR3 extends over 14 amino acids. V shed 2 bases, J shed 4 bases, and the junction held 0 bases outside the gene matches. The CDR3 bases are TGTGCCAGCAGTTTAGGGACTAGCGGGTACGAGCAGTACTTC. Translation gives CASSLGTSGYEQYF.

DNA for the CDR3: TGTGCCAGCAGCCCGAGGGGACAGGGTAGCAATCAGCCCCAGCATTTT. It is translated as CASSPRGQGSNQPQHF. V and J are TRBV7-8 and TRBJ1-5, with TRBD1 matching over 9 bases. J gave up 0 bases and V 5 bases, and 5 bases lay outside the gene matches. The CDR3 loop spans 16 amino acids. Germline V gene data show CDR1 as SGHVS and CDR2 as FQNEAQ.

The chain combines TRBV2 with TRBJ1-1; tentatively, D is TRBD1 (5 bases). CDR1 and CDR2 (germline): SNHLY, FYNNEI. This CDR3 region has 13 residues. With 4 bases removed from V and 0 bases from J, the gap between germline ends came to 6 bases. The CDR3 protein is CASSGQLNTEAFF. The CDR3 region has the DNA TGTGCCAGCAGTGGACAGTTGAACACTGAAGCTTTCTTT.

A single count supports this clone. This rearrangement joins TRBV28 to TRBJ1-3; D not resolved. Germline-derived CDR1 and CDR2 are MDHEN and SYDVKM. There are 13 residues in the CDR3. Trimming pared 4 bases from V and 4 bases from J, leaving 8 bases between. The CDR3 DNA sequence: TGTGCCAGCAGTTCCCTAATCGGAAACACCATATATTTT. It encodes CASSSLIGNTIYF.

The chain joins TRBV21-1 to TRBJ2-4; the tabulated D call, TRBD1, remains unverified against the DNA. TRBV21-1 is an annotated pseudogene. This CDR3 contains 19 residues. CDR3 bases: TGTGCCAGCAGCAAAGTTCCCGTGACAGGGACCTTAGCCAAAAACATTCAGTACTTC. Translated, it gives CASSKVPVTGTLAKNIQYF.

The V and J genes are TRBV19 and TRBJ2-2; maybe TRBD1 (6 bases). Per germline, CDR1 LNHDA and CDR2 SQIVND (reference sequence). The CDR3 loop spans 14 amino acids. V lost 8 bases to trimming and J lost 1 base, with 11 bases between them. CDR3 in DNA: TGTGCCAGTTGTCAGGGACAGAACACCGGGGAGCTGTTTTTT. This encodes CASCQGQNTGELFF.

The V call is TRBV6-1, the J call TRBJ1-1; D perhaps matches TRBD1 (5 bases). There are 13 residues in the CDR3. V was clipped by 2 bases and J by 4 bases, with 8 bases between them. Germline V gives CDR1 MNHNS, CDR2 SASEGT. DNA for the CDR3: TGTGCCAGCAGTGAAATCGACAGCACTGAAGCTTTCTTT. Its translation: CASSEIDSTEAFF.

The CDR3 nucleotides read TGTGCCAGCTCACCCCGACAGGGAAAGACAGATACGCAGTATTTT. Its protein is CASSPRQGKTDTQYF. The chain uses TRBV18 and TRBJ2-3, with TRBD1 matching over 7 bases. From germline, CDR1 is KGHSH and CDR2 LQKENI. The CDR3 loop spans 15 amino acids. The junction had 6 bases not matched to a gene; V was cut back by 3 bases and J by 3 bases.

The chain combines TRBV4-2 with TRBJ1-4, with 7 bases matching TRBD1. The J segment lost 2 bases and the V segment lost 3 bases, leaving 6 bases of the junction unmatched. The germline V gene encodes CDR1 LGHNA and CDR2 YNFKEQ. CDR3 length equals 16 residues. CDR3 nucleotide sequence: TGTGCCAGCAGCCAGGAAGCACAGGGGACTAATGAAAAACTGTTTTTT. As protein: CASSQEAQGTNEKLFF.

This clone was detected a few times. This chain links TRBV6-5 with TRBJ2-7; D is possibly TRBD2 (6 bases). The germline V gene encodes CDR1 MNHEY and CDR2 SVGAGI. The CDR3 runs 14 residues. V lost 10 bases to trimming and J lost 2 bases, with 18 bases between them. DNA of the CDR3: TGTGCCACCAGGAGGGCAGATGCTACCTACGAGCAGTACTTC. It translates to CATRRADATYEQYF.

The chain is built from TRBV18 and TRBJ2-5; no clear D. The CDR3 runs 14 residues. V shed 0 bases and J shed 2 bases, with 7 bases lying between them. Looked up from germline, CDR1 is KGHSH and CDR2 is LQKENI. The DNA of the CDR3 is TGTGCCAGCTCACCACCTAGTCGACAAGAGACCCAGTACTTC. The encoded protein is CASSPPSRQETQYF.